Below, 21 T cell receptor beta chains from the same sample are listed, as sequenced in a study of vaccination effects on CD4 cells after COVID-19. Measured with immunoSEQ multiplex PCR; TCRdb has only the in-frame clones, and not every one. The sample lists some 25,000 clones, 60% to 85% occurring once. The antigens for these receptors are not known. Antigen-specific CD4+ T cells expanded by the ViraFEST assay with viral peptide pools were then sequenced. Following a roughly eleven-day culture, CD4+ T cells were purified. Each participant was given two doses of one vaccine (BNT162b2 or mRNA-1273). Specimen: CD4+ T cells from PBMCs cultured with HCoV-NL63 spike peptides, collected after COVID-19 vaccination. These receptors were taken from a human donor who received a COVID-19 vaccine.

The chain links TRBV5-1 to TRBJ2-5; 11 positions match TRBD2. The germline V gene has CDR1 SGHRS and CDR2 YFSETQ. The CDR3 is 17 residues long. The V segment lost 0 bases and the J segment 3 bases; nucleotides outside the gene matches: 7. CDR3 sequence: CASSLALGTSGKETQYF. CDR3 DNA sequence: TGCGCCAGCAGCTTGGCATTAGGGACTAGCGGAAAAGAGACCCAGTACTTC.

This clone was seen once. V is TRBV7-2 and J is TRBJ1-2, with a tentative D call TRBD1 (5 bases). V was shortened by 1 base and J by 4 bases, with 13 bases between the two germline ends. Germline V gene lookup returns CDR1 SGHTA and CDR2 FQGNSA. The CDR3 sequence is 15 residues long. The CDR3 protein is CASSLEARDLYGYTF. CDR3 coding DNA: TGTGCCAGCAGCTTAGAAGCCCGGGACCTCTATGGCTACACCTTC.

This clone was seen a handful of times. V gene TRBV27 combines with J gene TRBJ2-7, with 7 bases fitting TRBD1. The CDR3 runs to 15 residues. Germline loops: CDR1 MNHEY, CDR2 SMNVEV (reference sequence). Germline trimming cut 2 bases from V and 2 bases from J; bases unmatched to any gene: 6. CDR3 in amino acids: CASSLRAGGPYEQYF. The DNA for the CDR3 is TGTGCCAGCAGTTTAAGGGCAGGGGGTCCCTACGAGCAGTACTTC.

This rearrangement joins TRBV11-2 to TRBJ1-1; D is possibly TRBD1 (5 bases). The V gene lost 2 bases and the J gene lost 1 base, with 11 bases spanning the gap. Germline V gives CDR1 SGHAT, CDR2 FQNNGV. The CDR3 extends over 15 amino acids. The CDR3 reads CASSLTPGGNTEAFF. As DNA, the CDR3 is TGTGCCAGCAGCTTAACCCCGGGGGGGAACACTGAAGCTTTCTTT.

The V call is TRBV19, the J call TRBJ2-2; 8 bases line up with TRBD2. Germline trimming cut 2 bases from V and 5 bases from J; bases unmatched to any gene: 10. Per germline, CDR1 LNHDA and CDR2 SQIVND (reference sequence). The CDR3 spans 17 residues. As DNA, the CDR3 is TGTGCCAGTAGTATAAGGGCGGGCGGGAGGAGGACCGGGGAGCTGTTTTTT. Amino acid sequence: CASSIRAGGRRTGELFF. Full variable domain (rest looked up from reference TRBV19 and TRBJ2-2): DGGITQSPKYLFRKEGQNVTLSCEQNLNHDAMYWYRQDPGQGLRLIYYSQIVNDFQKGDIAEGYSVSREKKESFPLTVTSAQKNPTAFYLCASSIRAGGRRTGELFFGEGSRLTVL.

This chain connects TRBV19 to TRBJ1-5, with a tentative D call TRBD1 (5 bases). Germline values: CDR1 LNHDA, CDR2 SQIVND (reference sequence). V shed 7 bases and J shed 5 bases, with 18 bases lying between them. The CDR3 sequence is 15 residues long. Here the CDR3 DNA reads TGTGCCAGTACACAGGTGGACCGACCGCATCAGCCCCAGCATTTT. Translating gives CASTQVDRPHQPQHF.

The chain is built from TRBV30 and TRBJ2-1; a possible D gene is TRBD2 (5 bases). The CDR3 totals 14 residues. Trimming shortened V by 2 bases and J by 9 bases, and 17 bases separated the two germline ends. The germline V gene encodes CDR1 GTSNPN and CDR2 SVGIG (reference sequence). The CDR3 here is CAWSRPGSLSEQFF. In DNA, the CDR3 is TGTGCCTGGAGTAGGCCGGGGTCCCTTAGTGAGCAGTTCTTC. The variable domain in full, with the rest retrieved from reference TRBV30 and TRBJ2-1, is SQTIHQWPATLVQPVGSPLSLECTVEGTSNPNLYWYRQAAGRGLQLLFYSVGIGQISSEVPQNLSASRPQDRQFILSSKKLLLSDSGFYLCAWSRPGSLSEQFFGPGTRLTVL.

J is TRBJ1-6 and V is TRBV7-3, with D maybe TRBD1 (6 bases). Between the trimmed V and J ends, which lost 8 bases and 8 bases, there was a span of 16 bases. The CDR3 spans 14 residues. Germline lookup yields CDR1 SGHTA and CDR2 FQGTGA. The CDR3 reads CASSKGVGHSPLHF. DNA for the CDR3: TGTGCCAGCTCAAAGGGGGTTGGGCATTCACCCCTCCACTTT.

V and J are TRBV12-5 and TRBJ2-3; 8 nucleotides line up with TRBD1. CDR3 length equals 20 residues. Per germline, CDR1 LGHNT and CDR2 FRNRAP. The V segment lost 7 bases and the J segment 2 bases; nucleotides outside the gene matches: 23. Here the CDR3 reads CASALRGKTGENNATDTQYF. Here the CDR3 DNA reads TGTGCTAGTGCCCTTAGGGGGAAGACAGGGGAAAACAACGCCACAGATACGCAGTATTTT. Drawing the rest from reference TRBV12-5 and TRBJ2-3, the complete variable domain is DARVTQTPRHKVTEMGQEVTMRCQPILGHNTVFWYRQTMMQGLELLAYFRNRAPLDDSGMPKDRFSAEMPDATLATLKIQPSEPRDSAVYFCASALRGKTGENNATDTQYFGPGTRLTVL.

The chain carries TRBV3-1 (or the pseudogene TRBV3-2) and TRBJ2-3; TRBD2 agrees at 7 bases. The V and J ends lost 4 bases and 3 bases, in that order; junction bases with no gene match: 13. CDR3 length: 17 amino acids. Germline lookup yields CDR1 LGHDT and CDR2 YNNKEL (reference sequence). CDR3 loop: CASSLTAPPSGTDTQYF. CDR3 DNA: TGTGCCAGCAGCCTTACGGCCCCACCTAGCGGTACAGATACGCAGTATTTT.

The chain carries TRBV27 and TRBJ1-2; D not resolved. The CDR3 loop spans 14 amino acids. The germline V and J ends were trimmed by 0 bases and 8 bases, with 13 bases remaining between them. The germline gives CDR1 MNHEY, CDR2 SMNVEV (reference sequence). In DNA form, the CDR3 reads TGTGCCAGCAGTTTATCGAGTGGGTCGGGCGGCTACACCTTC. Translated, it gives CASSLSSGSGGYTF.

The chain is built from TRBV12-3 or TRBV12-4 and TRBJ1-1; no firm D call. Trimming shortened V by 3 bases and J by 5 bases, and 10 bases separated the two germline ends. The CDR3 has 13 residues. CDR3 amino acids: CASSFRLGTEAFF. The CDR3 coding sequence is TGTGCCAGCAGTTTTAGGTTGGGGACTGAAGCTTTCTTT.

The chain has TRBV19 and TRBJ1-2, with D perhaps matching TRBD1 (6 bases). This CDR3 is built from 18 residues. Trimming took 4 bases from V and 4 from J, leaving 25 bases between them. Germline assignment: CDR1 LNHDA and CDR2 SQIVND (reference sequence). The CDR3 DNA reads TGTGCCAGTAGTACGCCTAGTAAGGATCTGGGGGCCTTCTATGGCTACACCTTC. Its translation is CASSTPSKDLGAFYGYTF.

V is TRBV7-2 and J is TRBJ2-5, with 9 bases aligning to TRBD2. V lost 4 bases and J lost 5; bases outside the gene matches: 5. This CDR3 is built from 14 residues. Germline-derived CDR1 and CDR2 are SGHTA and FQGNSA. CDR3 amino acids: CASSSIAGAETQYF. The CDR3 bases are TGTGCCAGCAGCTCAATAGCGGGGGCGGAGACCCAGTACTTC.

The chain is built from TRBV19 and TRBJ1-5; possibly TRBD1 for D (6 bases). The CDR3 loop spans 15 amino acids. V was trimmed by 3 bases and J by 6 bases, leaving 15 bases between them. From germline, CDR1 is LNHDA and CDR2 SQIVND (reference sequence). The CDR3 DNA follows: TGTGCCAGTAGTATTCAGGCAGGGGTGTTTCAGCCCCAGCATTTT. Protein sequence: CASSIQAGVFQPQHF. The variable domain in full, completed from reference TRBV19 and TRBJ1-5, reads DGGITQSPKYLFRKEGQNVTLSCEQNLNHDAMYWYRQDPGQGLRLIYYSQIVNDFQKGDIAEGYSVSREKKESFPLTVTSAQKNPTAFYLCASSIQAGVFQPQHFGDGTRLSIL.

This clone has a handful of counts. The V and J genes are TRBV7-2 and TRBJ1-6; D remains ambiguous. The ends were cut back, 1 base at V and 10 bases at J, with 11 bases in the middle. The V gene's germline CDR1 is SGHTA and CDR2 FQGNSA. The length of the CDR3 is 14 residues. CDR3 loop: CASSLGSLGSPLHF. The CDR3 DNA follows: TGTGCCAGCAGCTTAGGGTCGCTTGGGTCACCCCTCCACTTT.

The V gene is TRBV9, the J gene TRBJ2-7; TRBD2 aligns across 7 bases. This CDR3 is built from 12 residues. Germline V lookup: CDR1 SGDLS, CDR2 YYNGEE. The V and J ends lost 7 bases and 4 bases, in that order; junction bases with no gene match: 5. CDR3: CASGGGGYEQYF. CDR3 coding DNA: TGTGCCAGCGGCGGGGGAGGGTACGAGCAGTACTTC.

V usage is TRBV27 and J usage is TRBJ1-6; 7 bases fit TRBD1. Germline V gene data show CDR1 as MNHEY and CDR2 as SMNVEV (reference sequence). Trimming took 6 bases from V and 9 from J; bases not matched to a gene: 14. The CDR3 runs to 16 residues. This CDR3 reads CASSPLSHRGSSPLHF. The CDR3 coding sequence is TGTGCCAGCAGCCCACTGTCACACAGGGGCTCTTCACCCCTCCACTTT.

A few counts support this clone. The CDR3 reads CASSSRDRVAGEQFF. In DNA, the CDR3 is TGTGCCAGCAGCTCCCGGGACAGGGTAGCCGGTGAGCAGTTCTTC. The chain has TRBV5-4 and TRBJ2-1; 9 bases fit TRBD1. Germline loops: CDR1 SGHNT, CDR2 YYREEE (reference sequence). The V gene end was trimmed by 3 bases and the J gene end by 9 bases; junction bases not matched to a gene: 10. This CDR3 has 15 amino acids.

The V and J genes are TRBV12-3 or TRBV12-4 and TRBJ2-1; the D gene is possibly TRBD2 (6 bases). This CDR3 spans 12 amino acids. The V end was cut by 3 bases, the J end by 9 bases, with 9 bases between. CDR3 DNA sequence: TGTGCCAGCAGTTTGAGGGGAGGTGAGCAGTTCTTC. Translation gives CASSLRGGEQFF.

The chain combines TRBV28 with TRBJ2-7, with D uncertain. The V and J ends lost 6 bases and 4 bases respectively, with 10 bases between them. Germline CDR1 MDHEN, CDR2 SYDVKM. This CDR3 contains 12 residues. In DNA form, the CDR3 reads TGTGCCAGCAGAGCCCTTCGTTACGAGCAGTACTTC. Its translation is CASRALRYEQYF.